This T cell receptor (beta chain) derives from a study of regulatory T cells in long-lasting Graves disease. Findings and caveats of the study: Those with persistent disease had in common more public clonotypes (approximately 2,500) than new patients (approximately 1,000).

The CDR3 has 14 residues. V lost 4 bases and J 8 bases, leaving 15 bases between the germline ends. The V gene's germline CDR1 is KGHSH and CDR2 LQKENI. The table lists this clonotype with a few counts. Its specificity is not known. Time point meaning: newly diagnosed GD, antithyroid drugs for less than 3 months. RNA extracted from PBMCs served as the sequencing template. A blood draw put around 9 milliliters of peripheral blood into EDTA tubes. CDR3-region Arm-PCR and iRepertoire HTBI primers produced the TCR beta libraries. From the multiplex PCR reads, TCRdb called clonotypes with MiXCR, one entry per CDR3 protein. The top ten clones hold 12% to 15% of a sample with approximately 270,000 distinct CDR3 sequences, around a sixth of them seen once. These data were also reused for a study on T cells in Graves' hyperthyroidism and ophthalmopathy. That study adds: Prediction of ophthalmopathy progression came a median approximately 6.6 months pre-onset.

Material: peripheral blood mononuclear cells (PBMCs), obtained at new diagnosis, from a patient treated with antithyroid drugs. The TCR comes from a woman in her twenties or thirties with Graves disease. The V and J genes are TRBV18 and TRBJ1-5; D unclear. CDR3 sequence: CASSLPGRDEPQHF. DNA of the CDR3: TGTGCCAGCTCACTTCCGGGGAGAGACGAGCCCCAGCATTTT.